This T cell receptor beta chain was found in a study of patients and donors after allogeneic stem cell transplantation. This clonotype was seen a few times. TCRdb processed the RT-PCR reads anew with MiXCR; each CDR3 protein has one entry. The sample holds some 150,000 distinct CDR3 sequences; about 36% are singletons and the top ten take 40% to 55%. The CDR3 covers 14 residues. The germline CDR1 and CDR2 sequences are SEHNR and FQNEAQ (reference sequence). V dropped 8 bases and J dropped 2 bases, with 13 bases sitting between them. Sequencing was carried out using blood, either unsorted or a sorted T cell fraction (not recorded which). The TCR was taken from a human donor who was either an allogeneic HSCT recipient or a stem cell or donor lymphocyte infusion donor (not recorded which). It is not recorded whose cells these are; they may come from a transplant donor. This chain links TRBV7-9 with TRBJ1-5; D is perhaps TRBD1 (5 bases). In nucleotides, the CDR3 is TGTGCCAGCTCACGGGACGGAGGCAATCAGCCCCAGCATTTT. Translation gives CASSRDGGNQPQHF. The whole variable domain, filled in from reference TRBV7-9 and TRBJ1-5, reads DTGVSQNPRHKITKRGQNVTFRCDPISEHNRLYWYRQTLGQGPEFLTYFQNEAQLEKSRLLSDRFSAERPKGSFSTLEIQRTEQGDSAMYLCASSRDGGNQPQHFGDGTRLSIL.